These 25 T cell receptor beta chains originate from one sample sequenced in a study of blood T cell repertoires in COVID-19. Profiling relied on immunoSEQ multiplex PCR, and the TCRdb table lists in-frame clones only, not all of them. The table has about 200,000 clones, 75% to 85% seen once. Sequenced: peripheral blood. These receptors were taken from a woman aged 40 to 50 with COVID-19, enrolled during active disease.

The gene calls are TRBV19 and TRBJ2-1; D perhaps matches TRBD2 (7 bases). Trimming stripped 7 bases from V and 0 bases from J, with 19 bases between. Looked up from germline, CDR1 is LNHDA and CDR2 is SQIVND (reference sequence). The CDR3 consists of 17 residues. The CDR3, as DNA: TGTGCCAGTACTATTAGAGGGGGGGTATTCTCCTACAATGAGCAGTTCTTC. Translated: CASTIRGGVFSYNEQFF.

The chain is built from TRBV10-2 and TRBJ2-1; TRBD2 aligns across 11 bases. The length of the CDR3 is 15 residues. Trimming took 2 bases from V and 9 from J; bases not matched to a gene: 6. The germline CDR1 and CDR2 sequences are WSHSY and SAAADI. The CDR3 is CASSEGSGRAGEQFF. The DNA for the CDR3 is TGCGCCAGCAGTGAGGGTAGCGGGAGGGCCGGTGAGCAGTTCTTC.

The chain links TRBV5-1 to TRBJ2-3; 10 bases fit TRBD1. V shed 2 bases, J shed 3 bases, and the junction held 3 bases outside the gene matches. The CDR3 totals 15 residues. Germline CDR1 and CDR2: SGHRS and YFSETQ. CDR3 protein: CASSFGDRGTDTQYF. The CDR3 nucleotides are TGCGCCAGCAGCTTTGGGGACAGGGGAACAGATACGCAGTATTTT.

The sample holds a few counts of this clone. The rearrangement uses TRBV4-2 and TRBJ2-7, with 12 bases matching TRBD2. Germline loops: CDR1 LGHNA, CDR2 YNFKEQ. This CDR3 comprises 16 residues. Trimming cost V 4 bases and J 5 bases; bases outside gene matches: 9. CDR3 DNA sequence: TGTGCCAGCAGCCCACCGACTAGCGGGAGCACCGACGAGCAGTACTTC. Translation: CASSPPTSGSTDEQYF.

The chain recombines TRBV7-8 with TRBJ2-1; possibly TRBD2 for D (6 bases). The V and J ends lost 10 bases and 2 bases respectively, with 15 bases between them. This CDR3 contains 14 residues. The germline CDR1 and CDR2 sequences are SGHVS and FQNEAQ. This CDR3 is CAISPRGTYNEQFF. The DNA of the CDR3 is TGTGCCATTTCCCCCCGGGGGACCTACAATGAGCAGTTCTTC.

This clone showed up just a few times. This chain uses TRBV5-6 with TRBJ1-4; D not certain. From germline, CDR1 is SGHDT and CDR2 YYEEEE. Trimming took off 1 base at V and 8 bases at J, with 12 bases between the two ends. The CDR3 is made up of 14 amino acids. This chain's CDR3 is CASSLYEGAEKLFF. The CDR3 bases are TGTGCCAGCAGCTTGTATGAGGGAGCGGAAAAACTGTTTTTT.

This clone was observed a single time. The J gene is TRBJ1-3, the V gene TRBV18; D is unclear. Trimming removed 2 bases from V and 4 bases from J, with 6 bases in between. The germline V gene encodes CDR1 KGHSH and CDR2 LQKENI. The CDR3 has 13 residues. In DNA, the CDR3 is TGTGCCAGCTCACCAGAGGGAGGAAACACCATATATTTT. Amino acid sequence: CASSPEGGNTIYF.

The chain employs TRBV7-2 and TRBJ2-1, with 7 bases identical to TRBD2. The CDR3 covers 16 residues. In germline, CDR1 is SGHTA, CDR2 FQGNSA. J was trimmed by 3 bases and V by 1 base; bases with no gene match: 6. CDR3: CASSLGLAGIYNEQFF. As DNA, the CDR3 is TGTGCCAGCAGCTTAGGACTAGCCGGCATCTACAATGAGCAGTTCTTC.

Here the CDR3 reads CASSQQGLNTEAFF. In DNA, the CDR3 is TGTGCCAGCAGCCAGCAGGGGCTCAACACTGAAGCTTTCTTT. The chain uses TRBV7-2 and TRBJ1-1, with D perhaps TRBD1 (6 bases). V was clipped by 5 bases and J by 2 bases, with 12 bases between them. The CDR3 length is 14 residues. Germline loops: CDR1 SGHTA, CDR2 FQGNSA.

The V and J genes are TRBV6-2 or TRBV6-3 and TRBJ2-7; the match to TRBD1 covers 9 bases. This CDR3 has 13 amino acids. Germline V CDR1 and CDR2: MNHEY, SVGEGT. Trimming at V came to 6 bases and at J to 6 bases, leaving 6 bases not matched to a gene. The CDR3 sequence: CASSSGTGTEQYF. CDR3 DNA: TGTGCCAGCAGCTCCGGGACAGGGACCGAGCAGTACTTC.

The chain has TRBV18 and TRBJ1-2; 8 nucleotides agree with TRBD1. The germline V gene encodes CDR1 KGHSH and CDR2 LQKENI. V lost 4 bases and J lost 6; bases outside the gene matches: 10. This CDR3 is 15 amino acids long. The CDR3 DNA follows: TGTGCCAGCTCACACGGGCAGGGGGCGCCCAATGGCTACACCTTC. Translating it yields CASSHGQGAPNGYTF.

CDR3 region: CASSYMGGVTGELFF. CDR3 coding DNA: TGTGCCAGCAGTTATATGGGGGGGGTTACCGGGGAGCTGTTTTTT. This chain uses TRBV6-5 with TRBJ2-2, with TRBD2 matching over 7 bases. V lost 3 bases and J lost 5; bases outside the gene matches: 6. CDR1 and CDR2 (germline): MNHEY, SVGAGI. This CDR3 region has 15 residues.

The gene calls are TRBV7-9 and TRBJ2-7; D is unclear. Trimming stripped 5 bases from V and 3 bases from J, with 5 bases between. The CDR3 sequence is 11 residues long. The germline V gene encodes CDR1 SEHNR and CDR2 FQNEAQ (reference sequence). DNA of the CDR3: TGTGCCAGCAGCGTAAACTACGAGCAGTACTTC. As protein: CASSVNYEQYF. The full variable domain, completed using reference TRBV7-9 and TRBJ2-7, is DTGVSQNPRHKITKRGQNVTFRCDPISEHNRLYWYRQTLGQGPEFLTYFQNEAQLEKSRLLSDRFSAERPKGSFSTLEIQRTEQGDSAMYLCASSVNYEQYFGPGTRLTVT.

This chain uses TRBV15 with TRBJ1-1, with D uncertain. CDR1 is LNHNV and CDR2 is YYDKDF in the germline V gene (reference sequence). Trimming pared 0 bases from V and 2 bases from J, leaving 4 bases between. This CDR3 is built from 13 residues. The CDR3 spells CATSRDLNTEAFF. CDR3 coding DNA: TGTGCCACCAGCAGAGACCTCAACACTGAAGCTTTCTTT. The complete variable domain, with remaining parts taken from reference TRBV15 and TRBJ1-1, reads DAMVIQNPRYQVTQFGKPVTLSCSQTLNHNVMYWYQQKSSQAPKLLFHYYDKDFNNEADTPDNFQSRRPNTSFCFLDIRSPGLGDTAMYLCATSRDLNTEAFFGQGTRLTVV.

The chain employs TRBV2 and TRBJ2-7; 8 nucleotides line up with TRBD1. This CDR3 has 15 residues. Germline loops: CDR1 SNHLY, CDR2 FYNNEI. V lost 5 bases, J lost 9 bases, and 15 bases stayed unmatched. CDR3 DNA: TGTGCCAGCAGTCGAAATGGACAGGGCGGATCGGGGCAGTACTTC. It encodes CASSRNGQGGSGQYF.

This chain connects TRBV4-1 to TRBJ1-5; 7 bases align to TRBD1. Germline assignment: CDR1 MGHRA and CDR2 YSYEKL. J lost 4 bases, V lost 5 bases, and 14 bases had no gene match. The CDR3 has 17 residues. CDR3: CASSSSTGLVGNQPQHF. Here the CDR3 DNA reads TGCGCCAGCAGCTCCTCGACAGGGCTGGTGGGGAATCAGCCCCAGCATTTT.

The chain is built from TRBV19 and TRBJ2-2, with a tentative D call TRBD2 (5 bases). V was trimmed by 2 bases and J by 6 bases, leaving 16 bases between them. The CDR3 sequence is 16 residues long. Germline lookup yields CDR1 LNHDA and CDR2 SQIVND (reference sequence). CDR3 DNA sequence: TGTGCCAGTAGTATATGGATGACGGGAAGGTCCGGGGAGCTGTTTTTT. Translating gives CASSIWMTGRSGELFF.

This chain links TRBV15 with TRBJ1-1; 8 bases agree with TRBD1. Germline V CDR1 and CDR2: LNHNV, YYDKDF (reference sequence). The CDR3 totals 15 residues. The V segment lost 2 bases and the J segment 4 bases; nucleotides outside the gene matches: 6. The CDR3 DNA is TGTGCCACCAGCAGACCACAGGGGGTGAGCACTGAAGCTTTCTTT. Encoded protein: CATSRPQGVSTEAFF.

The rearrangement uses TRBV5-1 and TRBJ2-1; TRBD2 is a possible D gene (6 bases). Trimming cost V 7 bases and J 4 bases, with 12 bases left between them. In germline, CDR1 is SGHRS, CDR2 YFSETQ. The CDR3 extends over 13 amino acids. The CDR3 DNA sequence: TGCGCCAGCGCCGCGGGACTTTACAATGAGCAGTTCTTC. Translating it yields CASAAGLYNEQFF.

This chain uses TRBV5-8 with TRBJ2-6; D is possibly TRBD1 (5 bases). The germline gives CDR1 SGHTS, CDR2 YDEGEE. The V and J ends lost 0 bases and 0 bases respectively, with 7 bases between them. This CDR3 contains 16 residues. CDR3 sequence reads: CASSLGQLSGANVLTF. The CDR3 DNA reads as TGTGCCAGCAGCTTGGGACAGCTCTCTGGGGCCAACGTCCTGACTTTC.

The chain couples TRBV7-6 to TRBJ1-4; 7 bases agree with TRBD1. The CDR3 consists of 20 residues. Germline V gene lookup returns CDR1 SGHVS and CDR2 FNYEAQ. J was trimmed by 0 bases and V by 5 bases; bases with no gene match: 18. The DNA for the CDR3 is TGTGCCAGCAGCCATCCCATCTACAGGGGATCTCATTCAACTAATGAAAAACTGTTTTTT. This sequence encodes CASSHPIYRGSHSTNEKLFF. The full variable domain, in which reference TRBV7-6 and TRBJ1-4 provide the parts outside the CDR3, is GAGVSQSPRYKVTKRGQDVALRCDPISGHVSLYWYRQALGQGPEFLTYFNYEAQQDKSGLPNDRFSAERPEGSISTLTIQRTEQRDSAMYRCASSHPIYRGSHSTNEKLFFGSGTQLSVL.

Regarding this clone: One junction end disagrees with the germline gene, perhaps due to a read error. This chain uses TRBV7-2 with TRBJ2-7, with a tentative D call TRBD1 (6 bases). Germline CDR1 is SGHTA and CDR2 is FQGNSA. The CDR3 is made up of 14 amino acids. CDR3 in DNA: TGTGCCAGCAGCTTAGAGTGGCAGGGGAATGCCCCAGACTTC. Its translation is CASSLEWQGNAPDF.

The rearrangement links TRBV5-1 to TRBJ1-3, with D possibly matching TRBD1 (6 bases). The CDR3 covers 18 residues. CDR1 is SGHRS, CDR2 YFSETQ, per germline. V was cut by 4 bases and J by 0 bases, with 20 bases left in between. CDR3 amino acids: CASSTGGGPYSSGNTIYF. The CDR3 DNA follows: TGCGCCAGCAGCACGGGCGGGGGGCCCTATAGCTCTGGAAACACCATATATTTT.

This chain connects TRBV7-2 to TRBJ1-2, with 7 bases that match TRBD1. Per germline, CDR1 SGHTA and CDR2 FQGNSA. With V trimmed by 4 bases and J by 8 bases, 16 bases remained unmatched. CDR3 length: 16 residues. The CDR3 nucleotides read TGTGCCAGCAGCTCCTCCGGGACAGAGAACCACTGGGGCTACACCTTC. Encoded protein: CASSSSGTENHWGYTF.

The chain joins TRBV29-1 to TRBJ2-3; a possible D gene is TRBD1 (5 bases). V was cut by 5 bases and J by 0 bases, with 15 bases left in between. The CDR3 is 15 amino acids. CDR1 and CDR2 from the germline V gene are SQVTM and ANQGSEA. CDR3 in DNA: TGCAGCGTTCCCAGACAGACCGCTAGCACAGATACGCAGTATTTT. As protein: CSVPRQTASTDTQYF.